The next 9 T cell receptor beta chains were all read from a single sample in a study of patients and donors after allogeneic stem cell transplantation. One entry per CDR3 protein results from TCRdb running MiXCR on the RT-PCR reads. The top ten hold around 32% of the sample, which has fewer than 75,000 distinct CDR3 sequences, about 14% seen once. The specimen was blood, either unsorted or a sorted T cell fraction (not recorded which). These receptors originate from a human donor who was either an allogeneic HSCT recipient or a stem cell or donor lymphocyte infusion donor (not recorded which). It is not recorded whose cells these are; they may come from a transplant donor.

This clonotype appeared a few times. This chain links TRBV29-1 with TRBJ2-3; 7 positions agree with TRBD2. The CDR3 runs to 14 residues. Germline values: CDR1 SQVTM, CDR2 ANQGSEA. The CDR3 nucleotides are TGCAGTGGGGCCGGCGGGAGCGGTTCAGATACGCAGTATTTT. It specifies CSGAGGSGSDTQYF.

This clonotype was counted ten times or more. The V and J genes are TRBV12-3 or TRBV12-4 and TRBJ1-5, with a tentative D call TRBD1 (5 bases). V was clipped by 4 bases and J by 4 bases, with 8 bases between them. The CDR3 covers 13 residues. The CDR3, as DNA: TGTGCCAGCAGTTGGGGGGTTAATCAGCCCCAGCATTTT. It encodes CASSWGVNQPQHF.

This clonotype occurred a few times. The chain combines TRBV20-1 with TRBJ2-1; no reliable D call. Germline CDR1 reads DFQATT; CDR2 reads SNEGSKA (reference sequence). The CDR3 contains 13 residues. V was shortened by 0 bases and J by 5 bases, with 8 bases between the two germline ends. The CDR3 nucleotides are TGCAGTGCTAGAGATCGGTCGAACAATGAGCAGTTCTTC. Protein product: CSARDRSNNEQFF.

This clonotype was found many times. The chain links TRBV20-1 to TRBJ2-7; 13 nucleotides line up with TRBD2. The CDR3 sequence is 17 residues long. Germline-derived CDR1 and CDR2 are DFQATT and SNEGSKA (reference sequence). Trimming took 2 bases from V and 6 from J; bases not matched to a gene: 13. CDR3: CSARSRVGLAGFGEQYF. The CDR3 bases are TGCAGTGCTAGAAGTCGGGTGGGACTAGCGGGATTCGGCGAGCAGTACTTC.

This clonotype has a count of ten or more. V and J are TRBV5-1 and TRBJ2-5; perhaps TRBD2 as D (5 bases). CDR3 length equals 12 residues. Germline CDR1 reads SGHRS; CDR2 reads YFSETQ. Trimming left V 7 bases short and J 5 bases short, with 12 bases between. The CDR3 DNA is TGCGCCAGCGCCAGGTCGGGGGAGACCCAGTACTTC. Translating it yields CASARSGETQYF.

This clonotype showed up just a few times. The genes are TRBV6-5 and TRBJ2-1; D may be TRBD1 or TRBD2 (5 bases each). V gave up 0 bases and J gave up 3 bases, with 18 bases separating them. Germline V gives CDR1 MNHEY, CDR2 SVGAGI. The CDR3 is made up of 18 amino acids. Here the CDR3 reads CASSYSSWGSQVYNEQFF. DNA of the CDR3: TGTGCCAGCAGTTACTCGAGTTGGGGGAGTCAAGTCTACAATGAGCAGTTCTTC.

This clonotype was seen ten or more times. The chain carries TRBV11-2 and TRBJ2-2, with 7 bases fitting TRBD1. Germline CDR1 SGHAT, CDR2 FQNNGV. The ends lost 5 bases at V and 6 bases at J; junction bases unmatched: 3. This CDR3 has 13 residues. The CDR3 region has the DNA TGTGCCAGCAGCCGACAGGGCTCCGGGGAGCTGTTTTTT. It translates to CASSRQGSGELFF.

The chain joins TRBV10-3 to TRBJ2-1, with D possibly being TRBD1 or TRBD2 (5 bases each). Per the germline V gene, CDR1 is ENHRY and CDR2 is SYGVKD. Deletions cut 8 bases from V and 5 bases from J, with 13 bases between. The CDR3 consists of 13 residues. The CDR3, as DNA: TGTGCCATCGCGAACCTGGGGGACAATGAGCAGTTCTTC. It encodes CAIANLGDNEQFF.

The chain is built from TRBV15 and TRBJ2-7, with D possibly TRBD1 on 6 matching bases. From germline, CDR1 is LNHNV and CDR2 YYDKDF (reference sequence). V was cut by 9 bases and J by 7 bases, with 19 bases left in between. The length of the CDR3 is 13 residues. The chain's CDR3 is CATTGTGRGEQYF. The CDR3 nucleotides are TGTGCCACGACTGGAACAGGGCGAGGGGAGCAGTACTTC.